A selection of T cell receptor beta chains follows, all from one sample in a study of T cell repertoires in cytomegalovirus infection. Their antigens remain unidentified. Via MiXCR, TCRdb re-called the reads, giving one row per CDR3 protein. The data show about 770,000 distinct CDR3 sequences, just under 30% seen once. The specimen comprised cultured CD8+ T cells from PBMCs, sampled from culture after CMV antigen stimulation. Receptors were obtained from a human donor in good health (CMV status not recorded). Some clones in this sample may be carry-over from other donors' samples. CDR3s include the opening cysteine and the closing phenylalanine or tryptophan. The D gene is left open where the match is weak. Size is stated for part of the rows, as once, few or many counts, or as a class when the clone is expanded.

TRBJ1-5,TRBV25-1,NA,NA,TGTGCCAGCAGGGGGACGAATCAGCCCCAGCATTTT,CASRGTNQPQHF
TRBJ2-3,TRBV27,NA,TRBD2,TGTGCCAGCAGTTTATGGGGACTAGCCACCACAGATACGCAGTATTTT,CASSLWGLATTDTQYF
TRBJ1-6,TRBV7-8,NA,NA,TGTGCCAGCAGCCCAAAGAGGACGGTGACCTATAATTCACCCCTCCACTTT,CASSPKRTVTYNSPLHF
TRBJ2-1,TRBV7-6,few,TRBD2,TGTGCCAGCAGCTTGGGCGGGGGGGTGGAAGAGCAGTTCTTC,CASSLGGGVEEQFF
TRBJ1-2,TRBV4-1,NA,NA,TGCGCCAGCAGCCAAGATACAGGGTCGATAGAAGGCTACACCTTC,CASSQDTGSIEGYTF
TRBJ1-4,TRBV20-1,few,NA,TGCAGTGCCAGGACAGCCCAGCTCTCAACTAATGAAAAACTGTTTTTT,CSARTAQLSTNEKLFF
TRBJ1-2,TRBV10-3,few,NA,TGTGCCATCAAGAGTCACAGGGACCATCTAAACTATGGCTACACCTTC,CAIKSHRDHLNYGYTF
TRBJ1-5,TRBV6-2/TRBV6-3,NA,NA,TGTGCCAGCAGTTACTCGAGCCGAGTCAATCAGCCCCAGCATTTT,CASSYSSRVNQPQHF
TRBJ2-5,TRBV5-4,many,NA,TGTGCCAGCAGCTGGGGAGACCGTTCACAAGAGACCCAGTACTTC,CASSWGDRSQETQYF
TRBJ1-2,TRBV4-3,once,TRBD1,TGCGCCAGCAGCCAAGAATCCCGGGACAGGCCCCGCTATGGCTACACCTTC,CASSQESRDRPRYGYTF
TRBJ1-2,TRBV7-9,many,NA,TGTGCCAGCAGCTTTGTGGACAGCCCTCTCTATGGCTACACCTTC,CASSFVDSPLYGYTF
TRBJ2-3,TRBV7-6,many,TRBD2,TGTGCCAGCACCACTGGGGCGGGGGAGGCAGATACGCAGTATTTT,CASTTGAGEADTQYF
TRBJ2-3,TRBV7-9,NA,NA,TGTGCCAGCAGCCGTACTCTCTTGCCGAATCTGCCTGCAAGAGTGACAGATACGCAGTATTTT,CASSRTLLPNLPARVTDTQYF
TRBJ1-1,TRBV4-1,many,NA,TGCGCCAGCAGCCAAGAGCCGGGACTCTCCATGAACACTGAAGCTTTCTTT,CASSQEPGLSMNTEAFF
TRBJ2-5,TRBV15,NA,NA,TGTGCCACCAGCAAGCCTCAGCTCCAAGAGACCCAGTACTTC,CATSKPQLQETQYF
TRBJ2-3,TRBV4-1,many,NA,TGCGCCAGCAGATTGGGAGATACGCAGTATTTT,CASRLGDTQYF
TRBJ2-1,TRBV20-1,NA,TRBD2,TGCAGTGCTAGACAGCGGGGGGGCCGAGTTGAGCAGTTCTTC,CSARQRGGRVEQFF
TRBJ2-3,TRBV6-2/TRBV6-3,few,NA,TGTGCCAGCCACTGGACGGCGGGGGATACGCAGTATTTT,CASHWTAGDTQYF
TRBJ1-2,TRBV6-6,NA,NA,TGTGCCAGCAGTTACTCATCAGACTACTACACCTTC,CASSYSSDYYTF
TRBJ2-3,TRBV7-6,many,NA,TGTGCCAGCAGCAAAGACCCAGGGGGGGGCACAGATACGCAGTATTTT,CASSKDPGGGTDTQYF
TRBJ1-1,TRBV7-9,many,NA,TGTGCCAGCAGCTTAGAGATCGAGAGGAACACTGAAGCTTTCTTT,CASSLEIERNTEAFF
TRBJ2-2,TRBV27,NA,TRBD2,TGTGCCAGCAGTCGGGCGGGGGGTAACACCGGGGAGCTGTTTTTT,CASSRAGGNTGELFF
TRBJ2-5,TRBV5-1,few,NA,TGCGCCAGCAGCTTGGACTCATCAGAGACCCAGTACTTC,CASSLDSSETQYF
TRBJ1-6,TRBV12-3/TRBV12-4,many,TRBD1,TGTGCCAGCAGTTTAACGGGACAGGGTTATTCACCCCTCCACTTT,CASSLTGQGYSPLHF
TRBJ1-1,TRBV6-5,few,NA,TGTGCCAGCAGTACGGACAGAGAGAACACTGAAGCTTTCTTT,CASSTDRENTEAFF
TRBJ2-7,TRBV10-3,few,TRBD1,TGTGCCATCAGTGAGTCGAACACAGGGGAAAACGAGCAGTACTTC,CAISESNTGENEQYF
TRBJ1-5,TRBV5-6,NA,NA,TGTGCCAGCACCATATCTTTGGGGCTTCAGCCCCAGCATTTT,CASTISLGLQPQHF
TRBJ1-2,TRBV13,NA,NA,TGTGCCAGCAGCTTACTCGCAGGGGCAGCTCTCGAGGGCTACACCTTC,CASSLLAGAALEGYTF
TRBJ1-2,TRBV12-5,few,TRBD1,TGTGCTAGTGGTCCCGGGACAGGGAACGGCTACACCTTC,CASGPGTGNGYTF
TRBJ2-1,TRBV27,NA,TRBD2,TGTGCCAGCAGTTTATCAAGCGGGGCCACCTACAATGAGCAGTTCTTC,CASSLSSGATYNEQFF
TRBJ2-7,TRBV9,NA,NA,TGTGCCAGCAGCGTAGGCTCGACAGGCCCGGTTCGAGAGCAGTACTTC,CASSVGSTGPVREQYF
TRBJ1-5,TRBV4-1,few,NA,TGCGCCAGCAGCCCCATATCACAGTCGGGGAGTCAGCCCCAGCATTTT,CASSPISQSGSQPQHF
TRBJ1-4,TRBV15,NA,NA,TGTGCCACCAGCAGAGAGGGGTTTACCGATGAAAAACTGTTTTTT,CATSREGFTDEKLFF
TRBJ2-1,TRBV7-2,many,NA,TGTGCCAGCAGCTTAGTACCCTACAATGAGCAGTTCTTC,CASSLVPYNEQFF
TRBJ2-3,TRBV5-1,NA,TRBD2,TGCGCCAGCAGCTTAGACGGGGGGTACACAGATACGCAGTATTTT,CASSLDGGYTDTQYF
TRBJ2-3,TRBV4-1,once,NA,TGTGCCAGCAGCCAAGAACGACGGTTCCTGGCAGATACGCAGTATTTT,CASSQERRFLADTQYF
TRBJ1-2,TRBV7-9,NA,TRBD1,TGTGCCAGCAGCCCGAGGGAGGGACAGGGATTCGGAGGCTACACCTTC,CASSPREGQGFGGYTF
TRBJ2-2,TRBV7-9,NA,NA,TGTGCCAGCAGGAAGGGCGACACCGGGGAGCTGTTTTTT,CASRKGDTGELFF
TRBJ2-3,TRBV10-3,few,NA,TGTGCCATCAGTGAGTCGGGAGATACGCAGTATTTT,CAISESGDTQYF
TRBJ2-1,TRBV7-9,many,NA,TGTGCCAGCAGCCCCCGGACAGTGGTCCATGAGCAGTTCTTC,CASSPRTVVHEQFF
TRBJ2-5,TRBV6-2/TRBV6-3,few,TRBD1,TGTGCCAGCAGTACGACAGGGCGACAAGAGACCCAGTACTTC,CASSTTGRQETQYF
TRBJ1-2,TRBV20-1,few,NA,TGCAGTGCACGGGAGATCCAGGGGTCCTATGGCTACACCTTC,CSAREIQGSYGYTF
TRBJ1-1,TRBV6-2/TRBV6-3,NA,TRBD1,TGTGCCAGCAGTTACCCCTTGGACAGGGTTGTAGGGGACACTGAAGCTTTCTTT,CASSYPLDRVVGDTEAFF
TRBJ2-5,TRBV6-2/TRBV6-3,NA,NA,TGTGCCAGCAGTGACTACGGCCTGTCGCAAGAGACCCAGTACTTC,CASSDYGLSQETQYF
TRBJ1-1,TRBV4-3,NA,NA,TGCGCCAGCAGCCAAGATCATTGGGGCGCCCTTGAAGCTTTCTTT,CASSQDHWGALEAFF
TRBJ2-1,TRBV6-8,few,NA,TGTGCCAGCAGTTACTACAGGGATCTGGGGAATGAGCAGTTCTTC,CASSYYRDLGNEQFF
TRBJ2-1,TRBV4-1,NA,NA,TGCGCCAGCAGCCAAAACCCGCCTGAGCAGTTCTTC,CASSQNPPEQFF